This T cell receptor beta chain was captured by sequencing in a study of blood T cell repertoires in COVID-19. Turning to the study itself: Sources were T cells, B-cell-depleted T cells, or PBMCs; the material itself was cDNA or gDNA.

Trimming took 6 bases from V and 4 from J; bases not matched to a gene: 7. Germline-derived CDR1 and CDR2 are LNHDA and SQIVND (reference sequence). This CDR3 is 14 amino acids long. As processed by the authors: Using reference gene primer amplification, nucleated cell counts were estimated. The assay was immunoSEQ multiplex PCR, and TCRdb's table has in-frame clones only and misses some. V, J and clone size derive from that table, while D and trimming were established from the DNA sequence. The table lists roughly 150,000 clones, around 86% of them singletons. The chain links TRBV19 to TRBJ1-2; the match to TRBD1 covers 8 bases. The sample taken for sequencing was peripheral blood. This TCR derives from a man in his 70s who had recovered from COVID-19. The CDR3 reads CASRDRATTYGYTF. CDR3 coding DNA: TGTGCCAGTAGGGACAGGGCCACCACCTATGGCTACACCTTC.